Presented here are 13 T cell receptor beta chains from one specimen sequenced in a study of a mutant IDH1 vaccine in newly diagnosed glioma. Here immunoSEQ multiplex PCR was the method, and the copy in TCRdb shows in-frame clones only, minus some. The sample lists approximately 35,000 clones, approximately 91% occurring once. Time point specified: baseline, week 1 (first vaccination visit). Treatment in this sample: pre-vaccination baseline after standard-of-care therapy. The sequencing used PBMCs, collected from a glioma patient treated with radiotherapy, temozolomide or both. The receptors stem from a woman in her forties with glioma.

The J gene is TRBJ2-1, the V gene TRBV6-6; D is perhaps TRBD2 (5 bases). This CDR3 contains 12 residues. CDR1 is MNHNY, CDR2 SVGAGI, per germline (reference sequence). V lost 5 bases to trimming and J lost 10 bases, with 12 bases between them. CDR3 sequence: CASSNTRPEQFF. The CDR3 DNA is TGTGCCAGCAGTAATACTAGGCCCGAGCAGTTCTTC.

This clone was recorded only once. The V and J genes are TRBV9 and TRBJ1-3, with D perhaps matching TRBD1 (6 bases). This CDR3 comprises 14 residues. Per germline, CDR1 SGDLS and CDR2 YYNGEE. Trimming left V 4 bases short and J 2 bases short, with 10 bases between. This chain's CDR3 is CASSKGTTGNTIYF. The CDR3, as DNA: TGTGCCAGCAGCAAAGGGACAACTGGAAACACCATATATTTT. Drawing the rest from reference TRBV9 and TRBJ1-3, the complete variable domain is DSGVTQTPKHLITATGQRVTLRCSPRSGDLSVYWYQQSLDQGLQFLIQYYNGEERAKGNILERFSAQQFPDLHSELNLSSLELGDSALYFCASSKGTTGNTIYFGEGSWLTVV.

This chain's CDR3 is CASSVETDYNEQFF. The CDR3, as DNA: TGTGCCAGCAGCGTCGAGACTGACTACAATGAGCAGTTCTTC. The chain carries TRBV9 and TRBJ2-1; D remains ambiguous. Germline V CDR1 and CDR2: SGDLS, YYNGEE. Deletions cut 2 bases from V and 3 bases from J, with 9 bases between. The CDR3 has 14 residues.

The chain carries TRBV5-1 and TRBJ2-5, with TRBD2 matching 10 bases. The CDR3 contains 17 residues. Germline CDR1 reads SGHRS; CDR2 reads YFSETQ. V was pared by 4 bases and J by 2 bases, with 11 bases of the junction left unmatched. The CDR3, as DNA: TGCGCCAGCAGCCCGCCCCTCTCTAGCGGGGGTCAAGAGACCCAGTACTTC. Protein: CASSPPLSSGGQETQYF.

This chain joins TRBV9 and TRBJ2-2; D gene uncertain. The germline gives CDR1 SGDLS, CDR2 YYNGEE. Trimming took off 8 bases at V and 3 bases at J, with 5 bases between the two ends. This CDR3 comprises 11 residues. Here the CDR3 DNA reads TGTGCCAGTGGGGACACCGGGGAGCTGTTTTTT. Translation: CASGDTGELFF.

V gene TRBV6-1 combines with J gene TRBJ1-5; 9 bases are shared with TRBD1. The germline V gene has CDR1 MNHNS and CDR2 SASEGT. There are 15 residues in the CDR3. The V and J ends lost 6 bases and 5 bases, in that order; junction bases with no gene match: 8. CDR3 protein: CASRGTGSLHQPQHF. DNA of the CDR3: TGTGCCAGCAGGGGGACAGGGTCCCTCCATCAGCCCCAGCATTTT.

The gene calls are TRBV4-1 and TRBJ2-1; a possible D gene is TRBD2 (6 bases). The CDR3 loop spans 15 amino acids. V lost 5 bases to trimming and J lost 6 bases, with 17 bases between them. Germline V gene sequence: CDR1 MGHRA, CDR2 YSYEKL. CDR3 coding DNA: TGCGCCAGCAGCTACGCCGGGGGTTGGGTCAATGAGCAGTTCTTC. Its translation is CASSYAGGWVNEQFF.

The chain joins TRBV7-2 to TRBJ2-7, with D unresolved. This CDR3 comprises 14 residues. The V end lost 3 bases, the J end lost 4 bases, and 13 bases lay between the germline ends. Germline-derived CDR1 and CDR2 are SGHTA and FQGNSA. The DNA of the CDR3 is TGTGCCAGCAGCTTGAGGTCACCTCCGTACGAGCAGTACTTC. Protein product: CASSLRSPPYEQYF. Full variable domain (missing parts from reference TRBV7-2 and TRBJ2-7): GAGVSQSPSNKVTEKGKDVELRCDPISGHTALYWYRQSLGQGLEFLIYFQGNSAPDKSGLPSDRFSAERTGGSVSTLTIQRTQQEDSAVYLCASSLRSPPYEQYFGPGTRLTVT.

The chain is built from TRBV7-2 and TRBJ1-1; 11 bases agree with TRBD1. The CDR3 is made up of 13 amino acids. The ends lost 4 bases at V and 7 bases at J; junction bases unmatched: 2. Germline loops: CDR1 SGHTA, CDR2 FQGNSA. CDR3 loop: CASSWGTGGEAFF. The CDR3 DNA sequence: TGTGCCAGCAGCTGGGGGACAGGGGGTGAAGCTTTCTTT.

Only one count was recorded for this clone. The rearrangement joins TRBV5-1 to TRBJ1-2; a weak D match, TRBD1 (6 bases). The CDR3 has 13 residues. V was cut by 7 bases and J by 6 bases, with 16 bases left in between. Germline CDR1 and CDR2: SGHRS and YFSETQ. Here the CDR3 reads CASREPGGDGYTF. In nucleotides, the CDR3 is TGCGCCAGCCGGGAGCCCGGGGGCGATGGCTACACCTTC.

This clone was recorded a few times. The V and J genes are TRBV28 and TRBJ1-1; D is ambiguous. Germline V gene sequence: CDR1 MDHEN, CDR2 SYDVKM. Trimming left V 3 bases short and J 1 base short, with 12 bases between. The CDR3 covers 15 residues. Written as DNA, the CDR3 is TGTGCCAGCAGTTTGGGGTGGTCGGGGAACACTGAAGCTTTCTTT. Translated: CASSLGWSGNTEAFF.

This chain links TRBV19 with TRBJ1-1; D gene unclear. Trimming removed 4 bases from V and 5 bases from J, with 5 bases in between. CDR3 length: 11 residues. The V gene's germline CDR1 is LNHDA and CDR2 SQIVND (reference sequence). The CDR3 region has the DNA TGTGCCAGTAGTACGGGGACTGAAGCTTTCTTT. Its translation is CASSTGTEAFF.

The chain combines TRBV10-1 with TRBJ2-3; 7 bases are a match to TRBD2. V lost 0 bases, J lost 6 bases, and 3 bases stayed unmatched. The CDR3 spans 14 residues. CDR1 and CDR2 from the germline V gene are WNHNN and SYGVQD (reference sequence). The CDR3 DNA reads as TGCGCCAGCAGTGAGTCACCCGGGAGGGATACGCAGTATTTT. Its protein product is CASSESPGRDTQYF.